The 16 T cell receptor beta chains below all came from one sample that was sequenced in a study of cytomegalovirus exposure and HLA in healthy donors. The PCR ran on 60 Vbeta and 13 Jbeta primers. TCRdb's copy holds only in-frame clones and misses some; the assay was immunoSEQ multiplex PCR. This repertoire shows some 130,000 clones, roughly 72% found once; its top ten account for roughly 7.3%. The sequencing input was PBMCs. The origin of the receptors is a male donor in good health and CMV-seronegative.

The chain uses TRBV4-2 and TRBJ2-7, with D unclear. The V end was cut by 5 bases, the J end by 6 bases, with 23 bases between. This CDR3 has 16 amino acids. From germline, CDR1 is LGHNA and CDR2 YNFKEQ. The CDR3 DNA reads TGTGCCAGCAGCGAAGTCTTATCCCTGCTACCTGGCGAGCAGTACTTC. Encoded protein: CASSEVLSLLPGEQYF.

The chain joins TRBV7-8 to TRBJ2-5, with 8 bases aligning to TRBD1. Trimming cost V 4 bases and J 3 bases; bases outside gene matches: 1. From germline, CDR1 is SGHVS and CDR2 FQNEAQ. This CDR3 contains 13 residues. CDR3 nucleotides: TGTGCCAGCAGCTCGGACAGGGAAGAGACCCAGTACTTC. It encodes CASSSDREETQYF.

V and J are TRBV5-5 and TRBJ1-2; weak D call: TRBD1 (5 bases). V lost 1 base, J lost 7 bases, and 11 bases lay in between. The CDR3 covers 13 residues. CDR1 and CDR2 (germline): SGHKS, YYEKEE (reference sequence). The CDR3 loop reads CASSLIAGFGYTF. The CDR3 coding sequence is TGTGCCAGCAGCTTGATCGCAGGGTTTGGCTACACCTTC.

This chain connects TRBV5-1 to TRBJ2-5; 8 bases match TRBD1. There are 14 residues in the CDR3. The V and J ends lost 5 bases and 2 bases, in that order; junction bases with no gene match: 5. Germline lookup yields CDR1 SGHRS and CDR2 YFSETQ. The CDR3 is CASRAGTGQETQYF. The CDR3 DNA sequence: TGCGCCAGCAGGGCCGGGACAGGACAAGAGACCCAGTACTTC.

As to this clone: The same CDR3 is also encoded by other DNA sequences in this sample. V gene TRBV28 combines with J gene TRBJ1-5, with D possibly being TRBD1 (5 bases). CDR3 length equals 14 residues. Trimming removed 1 base at V and 2 bases at J, with 6 bases between. CDR1 and CDR2 (germline): MDHEN, SYDVKM. CDR3 in amino acids: CASSLLGGNQPQHF. The CDR3 DNA reads TGTGCCAGCAGTTTATTAGGGGGCAATCAGCCCCAGCATTTT.

J is TRBJ2-1 and V is TRBV9, with D tentatively TRBD2 (6 bases). Trimming cost V 3 bases and J 8 bases, with 18 bases left between them. Per germline, CDR1 SGDLS and CDR2 YYNGEE. The CDR3 has 15 amino acids. CDR3 DNA sequence: TGTGCCAGCAGCGAGAGACGGGGGTTGGGGGATGAGCAGTTCTTC. The encoded protein is CASSERRGLGDEQFF. The variable domain in full, with the rest retrieved from reference TRBV9 and TRBJ2-1, is DSGVTQTPKHLITATGQRVTLRCSPRSGDLSVYWYQQSLDQGLQFLIQYYNGEERAKGNILERFSAQQFPDLHSELNLSSLELGDSALYFCASSERRGLGDEQFFGPGTRLTVL.

The V gene is TRBV6-4, the J gene TRBJ1-2; D unresolved. This CDR3 region has 14 residues. Trimming cost V 3 bases and J 5 bases, with 13 bases left between them. Germline V CDR1 and CDR2: MRHNA, SNTAGT. For the CDR3, the DNA is TGTGCCAGCAGTGAGAACGCGGGGTTTTATGGCTACACCTTC. Translated: CASSENAGFYGYTF.

The chain carries TRBV28 and TRBJ2-5; D gene ambiguous. V dropped 5 bases and J dropped 4 bases, with 20 bases sitting between them. CDR1 is MDHEN, CDR2 SYDVKM, per germline. The length of the CDR3 is 16 residues. In DNA, the CDR3 is TGTGCCAGCAGTCCACCCCCGCCGGTCATCCGAGAGACCCAGTACTTC. It yields the protein CASSPPPPVIRETQYF.

This clone turned up a few times. This chain joins TRBV28 and TRBJ1-6; a possible D gene is TRBD1 (5 bases). CDR1 MDHEN and CDR2 SYDVKM come from the germline V gene. The CDR3 is made up of 15 amino acids. The ends were cut back, 0 bases at V and 5 bases at J, with 8 bases in the middle. CDR3 nucleotide sequence: TGTGCCAGCAGTTTATGGACAGCTGATAATTCACCCCTCCACTTT. Its translation is CASSLWTADNSPLHF.

This clone turned up a few times. J is TRBJ2-1 and V is TRBV6-4; D not certain. The CDR3 has 14 amino acids. V lost 2 bases, J lost 1 base, and 6 bases lay in between. Germline V gives CDR1 MRHNA, CDR2 SNTAGT. The CDR3 is CASSDASSYNEQFF. The CDR3 coding sequence is TGTGCCAGCAGTGACGCGAGTTCCTACAATGAGCAGTTCTTC.

This clone was recorded a few times. This chain joins TRBV7-9 and TRBJ1-1; the match to TRBD1 covers 9 bases. Germline CDR1 is SEHNR and CDR2 is FQNEAQ (reference sequence). The CDR3 has 15 amino acids. J gave up 5 bases and V 5 bases, and 9 bases lay outside the gene matches. This CDR3 reads CASSPGTGRRTEAFF. CDR3 DNA: TGTGCCAGCAGCCCCGGGACAGGGAGGAGGACTGAAGCTTTCTTT.

V and J are TRBV5-1 and TRBJ1-1; D may be TRBD1 (6 bases). This CDR3 has 14 amino acids. Trimming cost V 2 bases and J 0 bases, with 8 bases left between them. Germline CDR1 SGHRS, CDR2 YFSETQ. CDR3 bases: TGCGCCAGCAGCTTAGGGACACTGAACACTGAAGCTTTCTTT. The encoded protein is CASSLGTLNTEAFF.

The chain couples TRBV7-2 to TRBJ2-1, with 9 bases fitting TRBD1. V trimming: 4 bases; J trimming: 6 bases; junction bases outside the gene matches: 10. The CDR3 is 16 residues long. From germline, CDR1 is SGHTA and CDR2 FQGNSA. This chain's CDR3 is CASSSSGTGFGNEQFF. CDR3 DNA: TGTGCCAGCAGCTCATCTGGGACAGGGTTCGGCAATGAGCAGTTCTTC.

This rearrangement joins TRBV6-5 to TRBJ1-1, with D possibly matching TRBD1 (5 bases). Deletions cut 0 bases from V and 1 base from J, with 9 bases between. The CDR3 contains 15 residues. Looked up from germline, CDR1 is MNHEY and CDR2 is SVGAGI. The DNA of the CDR3 is TGTGCCAGCAGTTACTCGGGGGAGGCGAACACTGAAGCTTTCTTT. Its protein is CASSYSGEANTEAFF.

The chain joins TRBV6-6 to TRBJ1-5; TRBD1 is a possible D gene (5 bases). V dropped 2 bases and J dropped 3 bases, with 14 bases sitting between them. CDR3 length: 16 amino acids. From germline, CDR1 is MNHNY and CDR2 SVGAGI (reference sequence). The CDR3 DNA follows: TGTGCCAGCAGTTACAGGGGCGGAACGAACAATCAGCCCCAGCATTTT. Encoded protein: CASSYRGGTNNQPQHF.

The chain combines TRBV6-1 with TRBJ2-7, with D perhaps matching TRBD1 (5 bases). Looked up from germline, CDR1 is MNHNS and CDR2 is SASEGT. There are 12 residues in the CDR3. V was clipped by 7 bases and J by 3 bases, with 10 bases between them. CDR3 amino acids: CASKEGHYEQYF. The CDR3 nucleotides are TGTGCCAGCAAAGAAGGACACTACGAGCAGTACTTC.